This entry concerns a single TCR beta chain. Its specificity is unknown. V was trimmed by 2 bases and J by 6 bases, leaving 11 bases between them. In germline, CDR1 is SGHRS, CDR2 YFSETQ. The CDR3 is made up of 13 amino acids. This sample is drawn from a study of T cell responses to AZD1222 COVID-19 vaccine. Study-level points and caveats: Clonal diversity was possibly underestimated; the donors were predominantly white British and more often female.

Here immunoSEQ multiplex PCR was the method, and the copy in TCRdb shows in-frame clones only, minus some. Among some 97,000 clones listed, about 83% were seen once. This receptor was obtained from an adult in good health. The rearrangement joins TRBV5-1 to TRBJ1-2; TRBD1 might be the D (5 bases). The material sequenced was peripheral blood, taken on day 0 of AZD1222 vaccination. The CDR3 bases are TGCGCCAGCAGCTTAGGGGCAGCGGATGGCTACACCTTC. This translates into CASSLGAADGYTF.